The 2 T cell receptor beta chains presented below share a single source sample, sequenced in a study of T cells in Graves' hyperthyroidism and ophthalmopathy. The TCR beta CDR3 regions underwent amplification using RNA transcripts as the source. During a first-round RT-PCR of the TCR CDR3, the HTBI primer set was used. Each CDR3 protein is one row after TCRdb ran MiXCR on the multiplex PCR reads. This repertoire shows 500,000 to 650,000 distinct CDR3 sequences, about 14% found once; its top ten account for about 15%. Sequenced input: blood. Receptor source: a woman in her thirties or forties with Graves' hyperthyroidism.

V gene TRBV18 combines with J gene TRBJ2-6, with 9 positions matching TRBD1. Germline CDR1 reads KGHSH; CDR2 reads LQKENI. This CDR3 region has 19 residues. V was pared by 3 bases and J by 1 base, with 10 bases of the junction left unmatched. CDR3 in DNA: TGTGCCAGCTCACCTAATCCGAGGACAGGGGCTTCTGGGGCCAACGTCCTGACTTTC. This gives the protein CASSPNPRTGASGANVLTF.

Only a few counts were recorded for this clonotype. A much bigger clone sits one base away, suggesting this may be a read error. The gene calls are TRBV11-2 and TRBJ2-1; TRBD2 matches at 11 bases. The closer fit of TRBJ2-7 to the DNA end suggests the J call may be wrong. Germline values: CDR1 SGHAT, CDR2 FQNNGV. This CDR3 contains 16 residues. The CDR3 sequence is CASSSPGLAVYNEQYF. The CDR3 DNA is TGTGCCAGCAGCTCACCGGGACTAGCGGTATACAATGAGCAGTACTTC.